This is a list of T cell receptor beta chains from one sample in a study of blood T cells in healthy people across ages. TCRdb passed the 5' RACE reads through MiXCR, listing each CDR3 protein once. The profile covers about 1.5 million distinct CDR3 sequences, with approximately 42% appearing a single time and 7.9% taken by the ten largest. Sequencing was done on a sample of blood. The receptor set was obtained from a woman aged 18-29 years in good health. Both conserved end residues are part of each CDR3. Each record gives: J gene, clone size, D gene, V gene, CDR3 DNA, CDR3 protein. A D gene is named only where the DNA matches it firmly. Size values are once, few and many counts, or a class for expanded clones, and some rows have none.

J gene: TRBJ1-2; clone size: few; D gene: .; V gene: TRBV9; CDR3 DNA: TGTGCCAGCAGCGTAGTCGCGGGGAACTATGGCTACACCTTC; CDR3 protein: CASSVVAGNYGYTF
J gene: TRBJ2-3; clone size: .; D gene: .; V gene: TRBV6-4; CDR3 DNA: TGTGCCAGCAGCGCGGGACTCCTATCGGATACGCAGTATTTT; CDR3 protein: CASSAGLLSDTQYF
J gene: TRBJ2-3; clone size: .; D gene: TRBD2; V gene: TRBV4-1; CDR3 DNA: TGCGCCAGCAGCCAAGAAGGGACTAGCGGGAGAAATACGCAGTATTTT; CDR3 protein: CASSQEGTSGRNTQYF
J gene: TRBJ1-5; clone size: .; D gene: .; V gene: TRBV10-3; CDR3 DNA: TGTGCCATCCACGCAGGCCAGGGCAATCAGCCCCAGCATTTT; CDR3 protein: CAIHAGQGNQPQHF
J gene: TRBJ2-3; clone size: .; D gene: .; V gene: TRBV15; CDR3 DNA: TGTGCCACGGGTGCATCTAGCACAGATACGCAGTATTTT; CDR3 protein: CATGASSTDTQYF
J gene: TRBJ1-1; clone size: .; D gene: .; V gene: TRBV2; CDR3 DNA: TGTGCCAGCGGACGCCCAGGGGATGAAGCTTTCTTT; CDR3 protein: CASGRPGDEAFF
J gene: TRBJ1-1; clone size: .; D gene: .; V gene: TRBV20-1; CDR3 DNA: TGCAGTGCCTCCCCCGCGGCAACCATGAACACTGAAGCTTTCTTT; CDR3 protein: CSASPAATMNTEAFF
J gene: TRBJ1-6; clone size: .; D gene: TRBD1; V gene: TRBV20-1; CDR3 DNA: TGCAGTGCTAGATGGGAAGGAGGGGGCTATTCACCCCTCCACTTT; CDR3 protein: CSARWEGGGYSPLHF
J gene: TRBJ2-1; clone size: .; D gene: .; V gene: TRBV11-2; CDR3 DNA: TGTGCCAGCAGCTTCGGCAGGGTGTATGAGCAGTTCTTC; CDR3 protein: CASSFGRVYEQFF
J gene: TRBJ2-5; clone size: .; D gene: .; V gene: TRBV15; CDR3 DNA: TGTGCCACCAGCAGACCCCCGGGGGAGACCCAGTACTTC; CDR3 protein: CATSRPPGETQYF
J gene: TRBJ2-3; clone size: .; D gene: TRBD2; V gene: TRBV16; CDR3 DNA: TGTGCCAGCAGCCAAAATCTAGCGGGAGGCACAGATACGCAGTATTTT; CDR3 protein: CASSQNLAGGTDTQYF
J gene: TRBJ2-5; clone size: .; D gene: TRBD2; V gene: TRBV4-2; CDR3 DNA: TGTGCCAGCAGCCAAGATGAGTTGGGGGGGGTCCAAGAGACCCAGTACTTC; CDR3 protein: CASSQDELGGVQETQYF
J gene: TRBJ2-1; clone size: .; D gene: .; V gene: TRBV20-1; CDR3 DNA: TGCAGTGCCACACGAGGGGTCTCCTACAATGAGCAGTTCTTC; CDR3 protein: CSATRGVSYNEQFF
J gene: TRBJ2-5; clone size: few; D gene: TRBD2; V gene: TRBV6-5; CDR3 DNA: TGTGCCACCCGTATTGGGACGCGGGGGGTAGAGACCCAGTACTTC; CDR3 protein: CATRIGTRGVETQYF
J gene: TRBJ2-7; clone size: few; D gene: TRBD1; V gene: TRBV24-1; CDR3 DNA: TGTGCCACCAGTGATCATGACAGGGGCTACGAGCAGTACTTC; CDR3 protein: CATSDHDRGYEQYF
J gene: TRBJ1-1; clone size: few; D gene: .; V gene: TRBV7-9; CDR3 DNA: TGTGCCAGCAGCTCTACGGACGGGAAGAACACTGAAGCTTTCTTT; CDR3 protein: CASSSTDGKNTEAFF
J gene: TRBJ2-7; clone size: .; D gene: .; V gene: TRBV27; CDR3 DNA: TGTGCCAGCAGTTTAAAGCAAGACGGGACCCTAAACTACGAGCAGTACTTC; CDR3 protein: CASSLKQDGTLNYEQYF
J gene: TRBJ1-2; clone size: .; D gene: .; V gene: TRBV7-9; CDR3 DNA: TGTGCCAGCAGCTCACGGGAAGGCTACACCTTC; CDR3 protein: CASSSREGYTF
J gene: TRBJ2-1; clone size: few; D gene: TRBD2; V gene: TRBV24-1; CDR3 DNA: TGTGCCACCAGTGATTGGGGACTAGCGGGAAGGGGGTTAATGCAGTTCTTC; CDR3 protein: CATSDWGLAGRGLMQFF
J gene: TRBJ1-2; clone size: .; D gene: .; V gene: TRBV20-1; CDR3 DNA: TGCAGTGCTAGGGGTGGACTGACTTCTAACTATGGCTACACCTTC; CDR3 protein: CSARGGLTSNYGYTF
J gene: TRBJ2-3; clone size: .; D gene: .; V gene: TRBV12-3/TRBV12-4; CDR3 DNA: TGTGCCAGCAGCCCAGCGGGTACGCAGTATTTT; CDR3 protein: CASSPAGTQYF
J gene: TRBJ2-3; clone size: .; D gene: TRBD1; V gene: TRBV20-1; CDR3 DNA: TGCAGTGCTCCGGACAGGGGCCCAGATACGCAGTATTTT; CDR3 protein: CSAPDRGPDTQYF
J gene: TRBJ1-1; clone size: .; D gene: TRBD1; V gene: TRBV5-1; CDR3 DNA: TGCGCCAGCAGCTGGCAGGGGGCTGCTGACACTGAAGCTTTCTTT; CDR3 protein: CASSWQGAADTEAFF
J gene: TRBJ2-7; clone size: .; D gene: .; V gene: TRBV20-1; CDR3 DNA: TGCAGTGCCCAGGTTAAGGTGGGAGCATACGAGCAGTACTTC; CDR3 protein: CSAQVKVGAYEQYF
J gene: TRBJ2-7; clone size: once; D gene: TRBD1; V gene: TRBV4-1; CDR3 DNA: TGCGCCAGCAGCCCCTTTGGGACAGGGTATTCAGACGAGCAGTACTTC; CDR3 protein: CASSPFGTGYSDEQYF
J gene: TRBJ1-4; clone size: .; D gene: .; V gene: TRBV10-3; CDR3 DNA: TGTGCCATCAGTGAAGGCGGAACCTCAACTAATGAAAAACTGTTTTTT; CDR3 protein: CAISEGGTSTNEKLFF
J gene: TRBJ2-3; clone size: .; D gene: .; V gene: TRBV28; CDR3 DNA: TGTGCCACCCAACAGGGCCACACAGATACGCAGTATTTT; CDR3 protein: CATQQGHTDTQYF
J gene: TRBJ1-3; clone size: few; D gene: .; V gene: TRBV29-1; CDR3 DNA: TGCAGCGTTGAGGGGGACACCATATATTTT; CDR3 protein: CSVEGDTIYF
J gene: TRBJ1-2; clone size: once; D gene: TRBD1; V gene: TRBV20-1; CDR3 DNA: TGCAGTGCAAGTGACAGGGATGTAGGCTACACCTTC; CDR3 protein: CSASDRDVGYTF
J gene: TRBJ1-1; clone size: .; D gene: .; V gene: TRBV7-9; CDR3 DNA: TGTGCCAGCAGAAGAGGGACGGGCCTAGCTTTCTTT; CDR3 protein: CASRRGTGLAFF
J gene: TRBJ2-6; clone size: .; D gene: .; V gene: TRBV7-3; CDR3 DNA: TGTGCCAGCAGCTTGATTGGGGTAACTGGGGCCAACGTCCTGACTTTC; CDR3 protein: CASSLIGVTGANVLTF
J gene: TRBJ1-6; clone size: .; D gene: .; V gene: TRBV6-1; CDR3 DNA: TGTGCCAGCAGGGGGACGATCCCATCACCCCTCCACTTT; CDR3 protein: CASRGTIPSPLHF
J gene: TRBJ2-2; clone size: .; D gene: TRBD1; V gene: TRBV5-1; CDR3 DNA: TGCGCCAGCAGCGCCACGGGACAGGGGGCAGAGTCCTTCACCGGGGAGCTGTTTTTT; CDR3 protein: CASSATGQGAESFTGELFF
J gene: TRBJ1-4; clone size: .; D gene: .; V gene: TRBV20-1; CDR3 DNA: TGCAGTACTAGACGGCCGAAGAATGAAAAACTGTTTTTT; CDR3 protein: CSTRRPKNEKLFF
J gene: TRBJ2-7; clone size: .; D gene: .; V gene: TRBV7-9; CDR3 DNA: TGTGCCAGCAGCCCGGACGTTAGTCCCTACAATGAGCAGTACTTC; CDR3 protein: CASSPDVSPYNEQYF
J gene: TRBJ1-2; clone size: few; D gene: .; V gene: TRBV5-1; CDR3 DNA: TGCGCCAGCAGCCCGGTGGGGCGGTGGCCTTACGCGAACTACACCTTC; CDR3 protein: CASSPVGRWPYANYTF
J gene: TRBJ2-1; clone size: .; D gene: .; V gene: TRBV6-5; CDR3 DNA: TGTGCCAGCAGCCCCGACGCCGTCTCCTACAATGAGCAGTTCTTC; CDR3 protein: CASSPDAVSYNEQFF
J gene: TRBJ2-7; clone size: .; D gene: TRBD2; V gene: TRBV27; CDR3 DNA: TGTGCCAGCAGTCGGGGGGGGGCGATCACCGAGCAGTACTTC; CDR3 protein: CASSRGGAITEQYF
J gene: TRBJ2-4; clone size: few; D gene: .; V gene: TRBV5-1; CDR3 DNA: TGCGCCAGCAGCTTGGAGATCAGGGGAGCCAAAAACATTCAGTACTTC; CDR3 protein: CASSLEIRGAKNIQYF
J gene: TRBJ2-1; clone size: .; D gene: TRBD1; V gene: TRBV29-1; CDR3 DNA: TGCGGCGTCCACGGACAGGGAACCCATGAGCAGTTCTTC; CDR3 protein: CGVHGQGTHEQFF
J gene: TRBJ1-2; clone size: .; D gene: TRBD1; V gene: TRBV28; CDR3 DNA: TGTGCCAGCAGAGGGGGCAACTATGGCTACACCTTC; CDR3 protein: CASRGGNYGYTF
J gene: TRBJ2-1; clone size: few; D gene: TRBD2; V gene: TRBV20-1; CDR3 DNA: TGCAGTGCTAGAGATGAGACTAGCGGGCGTCGCCGGGGCAATGAGCAGTTCTTC; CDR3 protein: CSARDETSGRRRGNEQFF
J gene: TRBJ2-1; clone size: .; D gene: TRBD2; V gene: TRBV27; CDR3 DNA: TGTGCCAACAGTTATGCTGCGGAGACTAGCGCAAATGAGCAGTTCTTC; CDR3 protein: CANSYAAETSANEQFF
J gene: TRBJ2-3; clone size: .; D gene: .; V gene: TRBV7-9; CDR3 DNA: TGTGCCAGCAGCCCCGGGGCGGCTATAACAGATACGCAGTATTTT; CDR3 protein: CASSPGAAITDTQYF
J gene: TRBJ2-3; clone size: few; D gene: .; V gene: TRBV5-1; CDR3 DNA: TGCGCCAGCAGCTTGCCCGCGGACACAGATACGCAGTATTTT; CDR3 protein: CASSLPADTDTQYF
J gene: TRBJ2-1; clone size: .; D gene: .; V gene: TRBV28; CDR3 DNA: TGTGCCAGCAGTTCCCCCCCGAGTAGGTGTGCATACAATGAGCAGTTCTTC; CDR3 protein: CASSSPPSRCAYNEQFF
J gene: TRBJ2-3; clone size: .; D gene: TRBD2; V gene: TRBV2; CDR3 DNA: TGTGCCAGCAGTGAAAACCCGGGACTAGCAACAGATACGCAGTATTTT; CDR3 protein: CASSENPGLATDTQYF
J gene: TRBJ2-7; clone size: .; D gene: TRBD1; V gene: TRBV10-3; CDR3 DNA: TGTGCCATCAGTGCCCCGGGACAGGGGGAATACGAGCAGTACTTC; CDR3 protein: CAISAPGQGEYEQYF
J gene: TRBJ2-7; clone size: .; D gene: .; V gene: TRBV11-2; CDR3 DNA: TGTGCCAGCAGCTTAAAGACTAGTTTGTCCTACGAGCAGTACTTC; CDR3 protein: CASSLKTSLSYEQYF
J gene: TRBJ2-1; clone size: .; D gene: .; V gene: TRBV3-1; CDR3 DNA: TGTGCCAGCAGCAGGGGGTCTAGCGGTCACAATGAGCAGTTCTTC; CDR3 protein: CASSRGSSGHNEQFF
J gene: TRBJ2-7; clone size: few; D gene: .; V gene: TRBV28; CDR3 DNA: TGTGCCAGCAGCCCCAAACTCAGCGGGCACTACGAGCAGTACTTC; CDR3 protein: CASSPKLSGHYEQYF
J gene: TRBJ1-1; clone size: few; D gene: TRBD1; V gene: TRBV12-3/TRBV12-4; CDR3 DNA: TGTGCCAGCAGTTTGGTGGAGGGGGCAGGCACTGAAGCTTTCTTT; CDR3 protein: CASSLVEGAGTEAFF
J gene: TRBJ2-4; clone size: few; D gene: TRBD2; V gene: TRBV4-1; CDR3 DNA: TGCGCCAGCAGCCACCCGACTAGCGGGGGTCGAGGAAACATTCAGTACTTC; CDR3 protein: CASSHPTSGGRGNIQYF
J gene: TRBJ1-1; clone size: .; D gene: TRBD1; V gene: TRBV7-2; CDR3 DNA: TGTGCCAGCAGATTAGCATGGACAGGGGGCTTGAACGCTGAAGCTTTCTTT; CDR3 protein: CASRLAWTGGLNAEAFF
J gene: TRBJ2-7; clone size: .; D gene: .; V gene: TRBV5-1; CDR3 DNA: TGCGCCAGCAGCTTAACAAACAGGGGCGGGGGCCACGAGCAGTACTTC; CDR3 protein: CASSLTNRGGGHEQYF
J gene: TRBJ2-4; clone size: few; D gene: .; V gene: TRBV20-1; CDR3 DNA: TGCAGTGCTAGAGCAGGAACTGGGCCTACGGTCGGGCAGTACTTC; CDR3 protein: CSARAGTGPTVGQYF
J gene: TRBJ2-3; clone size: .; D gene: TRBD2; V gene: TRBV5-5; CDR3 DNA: TGTGCCAGCAGCCCCGTCTGGCGGGGGGGCGCAGATACGCAGTATTTT; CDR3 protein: CASSPVWRGGADTQYF
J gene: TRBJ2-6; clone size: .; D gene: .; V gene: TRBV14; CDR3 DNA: TGTGCCAGCAGCCAAGTCGCTGGGGCCAACGTCCTGACTTTC; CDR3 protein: CASSQVAGANVLTF
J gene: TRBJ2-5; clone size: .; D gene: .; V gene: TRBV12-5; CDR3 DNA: TGTGCTAGTGGGCCCGGGGGACAGACCAAAGAGACCCAGTACTTC; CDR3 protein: CASGPGGQTKETQYF
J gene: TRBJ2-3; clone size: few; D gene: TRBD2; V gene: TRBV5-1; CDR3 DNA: TGTGCCAGCAGTAGCGGGAGGGCCGGAACAGATACGCAGTATTTT; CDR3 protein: CASSSGRAGTDTQYF